The present entry profiles one TCR beta chain with its context. What it binds is unknown. Then a second PCR, running roughly 6 to 12 cycles, was carried out with a sample-barcoded 5' primer and a J-beta primer mix. Each cDNA molecule received a tag from a template-switch adaptor that had 12 random nucleotides. TCRdb processed the 5' RACE reads anew with MiXCR; each CDR3 protein has one entry. The top ten clones hold 15% to 19% of a sample with 500,000 to 700,000 distinct CDR3 sequences, approximately 30% of them seen once. The source of the sample is a study of blood T cells in healthy people across ages. The study's findings and limits: Relative to aged donors, long-lived donors carried more naive CD4+ cells and displayed higher diversity. Diversity was estimated from one million T cells, and these estimates were considered underestimates.

Per-sample yields of isolated PBMCs were at least 6 million. Germline CDR1 reads SGHRS; CDR2 reads YFSETQ. This CDR3 region has 14 residues. J was trimmed by 3 bases and V by 3 bases; bases with no gene match: 2. The sample consisted of blood. The clonotype comes from a woman of 80 years or more in good health. The rearrangement joins TRBV5-1 to TRBJ1-2, with 10 positions matching TRBD1. Written as DNA, the CDR3 is TGCGCCAGCAGCTCGGGACAGGGGCACTATGGCTACACCTTC. Translating gives CASSSGQGHYGYTF.